The 24 T cell receptor beta chains in this list originate from one sample, sequenced in a study of T-cell memory formation after mild COVID-19. TCRdb called the 5' RACE reads again in MiXCR, with one record for every CDR3 protein. The sample has 360,000 or so distinct CDR3 sequences; 28% are singletons. Sample: PBMCs or a T cell subset sorted from them (not recorded which). These receptors all come from an adult woman who had mild COVID-19 (a few samples of this study predate the infection). Cell type and time point are not known.

The genes are TRBV4-1 and TRBJ2-1; no firm D call. The CDR3 is made up of 15 amino acids. Trimming shortened V by 3 bases and J by 3 bases, and 12 bases separated the two germline ends. Germline CDR1 is MGHRA and CDR2 is YSYEKL. The CDR3 region has the DNA TGCGCCAGCAGCCAGTTAACTACCGGCTACAATGAGCAGTTCTTC. Protein product: CASSQLTTGYNEQFF.

The rearrangement joins TRBV24-1 to TRBJ2-3; the match to TRBD2 covers 8 bases. The trim removed 2 bases at V and 6 bases at J, leaving 6 bases unmatched. The CDR3 totals 15 residues. In germline, CDR1 is KGHDR, CDR2 SFDVKD. The CDR3 sequence is CATSDSAGVGDTQYF. CDR3 DNA sequence: TGTGCCACCAGTGATTCAGCGGGGGTGGGGGATACGCAGTATTTT.

In its sample, this clonotype was seen a few times. V and J are TRBV6-5 and TRBJ1-4; 8 nucleotides match TRBD1. V dropped 1 base and J dropped 8; count of bases not matched to a gene: 0. Germline CDR1 and CDR2: MNHEY and SVGAGI. The CDR3 consists of 13 residues. The CDR3, as DNA: TGTGCCAGCAGTTACTGGGACAGGGAAAAACTGTTTTTT. It yields the protein CASSYWDREKLFF.

J is TRBJ1-3 and V is TRBV3-1, with D perhaps TRBD1 (5 bases). Trimming stripped 4 bases from V and 5 bases from J, with 12 bases between. CDR3 length equals 14 residues. Germline CDR1 reads LGHDT; CDR2 reads YNNKEL (reference sequence). The CDR3 reads CASSRRGQRNTIYF. The CDR3 bases are TGTGCCAGCAGCCGTCGGGGCCAAAGAAACACCATATATTTT.

The chain uses TRBV24-1 and TRBJ2-2; tentatively, D is TRBD2 (5 bases). This CDR3 region has 13 residues. Trimming removed 4 bases at V and 7 bases at J, with 9 bases between. Germline V gives CDR1 KGHDR, CDR2 SFDVKD. The CDR3 spells CATSERSGGELFF. The CDR3 coding sequence is TGTGCCACCAGTGAGAGGAGCGGCGGGGAGCTGTTTTTT.

This sequence joins TRBV14 and TRBJ1-2; D remains unclear. CDR1 and CDR2 from the germline V gene are SGHDN and FVKESK. There are 15 residues in the CDR3. With 0 bases removed from V and 2 bases from J, the gap between germline ends came to 10 bases. CDR3 sequence: CASSQEMVPNYGYTF. The CDR3 nucleotides read TGTGCCAGCAGCCAAGAAATGGTGCCCAACTATGGCTACACCTTC.

The chain combines TRBV12-3 or TRBV12-4 with TRBJ2-4, with D possibly TRBD1 on 5 matching bases. Between the trimmed V and J ends, which lost 3 bases and 5 bases, there was a span of 8 bases. CDR3 length equals 13 residues. The CDR3 DNA sequence: TGTGCCAGCAGTTTGTCAGGGCAAAACATTCAGTACTTC. It codes for CASSLSGQNIQYF.

This clonotype was seen a few times. The gene calls are TRBV24-1 and TRBJ1-1; D not resolved. Per the germline V gene, CDR1 is KGHDR and CDR2 is SFDVKD. V gave up 4 bases and J gave up 8 bases, with 13 bases separating them. The CDR3 consists of 13 residues. The DNA of the CDR3 is TGTGCCACCAGTGACGCCCTAAGGCCAGAAGCTTTCTTT. It translates to CATSDALRPEAFF.

This clonotype was seen only a few times. DNA for the CDR3: TGCAGCGTCGGGTTCCAGGGACAGGGGAATGAAAAACTGTTTTTT. Translating it yields CSVGFQGQGNEKLFF. The J gene is TRBJ1-4, the V gene TRBV29-1; 10 bases are shared with TRBD1. From germline, CDR1 is SQVTM and CDR2 ANQGSEA. The CDR3 is 15 residues long. Trimming took 6 bases from V and 5 from J; bases not matched to a gene: 9.

The chain combines TRBV29-1 with TRBJ2-1; unclear D gene. The germline gives CDR1 SQVTM, CDR2 ANQGSEA. V was clipped by 3 bases and J by 0 bases, with 21 bases between them. CDR3 length: 18 residues. CDR3 region: CSVDPLFTDKSSYNEQFF. The DNA for the CDR3 is TGCAGCGTTGATCCCCTATTCACCGACAAGAGCTCCTACAATGAGCAGTTCTTC.

The chain joins TRBV15 to TRBJ2-2, with D maybe TRBD2 (5 bases). In germline, CDR1 is LNHNV, CDR2 YYDKDF (reference sequence). V gave up 7 bases and J gave up 7 bases, with 10 bases separating them. The CDR3 length is 12 residues. CDR3 bases: TGTGCCACCACTGAGGCGGGCGGGGAGCTGTTTTTT. It is translated as CATTEAGGELFF.

This clonotype has just a few counts. V usage is TRBV4-2 and J usage is TRBJ2-1; the D gene is possibly TRBD1 (5 bases). The CDR3 loop spans 13 amino acids. Germline values: CDR1 LGHNA, CDR2 YNFKEQ. V was cut by 0 bases and J by 13 bases, with 13 bases left in between. The DNA of the CDR3 is TGTGCCAGCAGCCAAGACGTAGGGGAAGCTCAGTTCTTC. Amino acid sequence: CASSQDVGEAQFF.

This clonotype was picked up one time. This rearrangement joins TRBV24-1 to TRBJ2-1, with D hard to call. V shed 4 bases and J shed 7 bases, with 10 bases lying between them. The CDR3 is 13 amino acids. In germline, CDR1 is KGHDR, CDR2 SFDVKD. Here the CDR3 DNA reads TGTGCCACCAGTGAGTTAGCTCGGAATGAGCAGTTCTTC. Translating gives CATSELARNEQFF.

This clonotype has only a few counts. V usage is TRBV20-1 and J usage is TRBJ2-3; TRBD2 matches 8 bases. The CDR3 spans 15 residues. Germline assignment: CDR1 DFQATT and CDR2 SNEGSKA (reference sequence). V lost 3 bases and J lost 3; bases outside the gene matches: 8. CDR3 nucleotides: TGCAGTGCTAGGGAAGCGGGAGTCGTAACAGATACGCAGTATTTT. As protein: CSAREAGVVTDTQYF.

The chain combines TRBV7-2 with TRBJ1-4; D gene ambiguous. Germline V gives CDR1 SGHTA, CDR2 FQGNSA. V gave up 5 bases and J gave up 8 bases, with 18 bases separating them. The CDR3 consists of 15 residues. The CDR3 reads CASSTRAGSGEKLFF. The CDR3 DNA reads TGTGCCAGCAGCACGCGGGCGGGATCGGGGGAAAAACTGTTTTTT. The full variable domain, in which reference TRBV7-2 and TRBJ1-4 provide the parts outside the CDR3, is GAGVSQSPSNKVTEKGKDVELRCDPISGHTALYWYRQSLGQGLEFLIYFQGNSAPDKSGLPSDRFSAERTGGSVSTLTIQRTQQEDSAVYLCASSTRAGSGEKLFFGSGTQLSVL.

V is TRBV14 and J is TRBJ2-7; 11 bases fit TRBD2. Unmatched junction bases numbered 4, after V lost 0 bases and J lost 6 bases. The germline V gene has CDR1 SGHDN and CDR2 FVKESK. The CDR3 runs to 15 residues. The CDR3 sequence: CASSQDGTSGREQYF. DNA for the CDR3: TGTGCCAGCAGCCAAGACGGGACTAGCGGACGCGAGCAGTACTTC.

The chain links TRBV9 to TRBJ1-4; TRBD1 is a possible D gene (5 bases). V gave up 0 bases and J gave up 2 bases, with 11 bases separating them. The CDR3 runs 16 residues. Looked up from germline, CDR1 is SGDLS and CDR2 is YYNGEE. The CDR3: CASSVGDGWTNEKLFF. DNA of the CDR3: TGTGCCAGCAGCGTAGGGGACGGCTGGACTAATGAAAAACTGTTTTTT.

The CDR3: CASSLRTDYRAYEQYF. CDR3 DNA sequence: TGTGCCAGCAGTTTACGAACCGACTACCGGGCCTACGAGCAGTACTTC. This rearrangement joins TRBV27 to TRBJ2-7; possibly TRBD2 for D (5 bases). V lost 2 bases to trimming and J lost 2 bases, with 16 bases between them. The germline CDR1 and CDR2 sequences are MNHEY and SMNVEV (reference sequence). CDR3 size: 16 residues.

The V call is TRBV5-1, the J call TRBJ2-1; D remains ambiguous. The CDR3 length is 11 residues. V was trimmed by 6 bases and J by 9 bases, leaving 10 bases between them. CDR1 is SGHRS and CDR2 is YFSETQ in the germline V gene. For the CDR3, the DNA is TGCGCCAGCAAATTTGACGGTGAGCAGTTCTTC. It translates to CASKFDGEQFF.

This chain joins TRBV20-1 and TRBJ1-1; tentatively, D is TRBD1 (5 bases). Germline V gene data show CDR1 as DFQATT and CDR2 as SNEGSKA (reference sequence). The CDR3 totals 16 residues. Trimming removed 0 bases from V and 1 base from J, with 15 bases in between. The CDR3 nucleotides read TGCAGTGCTAGAGATCACATACGACAGACGAACACTGAAGCTTTCTTT. Protein: CSARDHIRQTNTEAFF.

This clonotype showed up just a few times. The chain links TRBV12-3 or TRBV12-4 to TRBJ2-3, with 9 bases fitting TRBD2. CDR3 size: 15 residues. Trimming cost V 2 bases and J 2 bases; bases outside gene matches: 2. The CDR3 nucleotides read TGTGCCAGCAGTTTACTAGCGGGGATCACAGATACGCAGTATTTT. Its translation: CASSLLAGITDTQYF.

A single count supports this clonotype. The chain carries TRBV12-3 or TRBV12-4 and TRBJ1-1, with 7 bases lining up with TRBD1. The CDR3 has 15 residues. V lost 6 bases, J lost 0 bases, and 7 bases stayed unmatched. The CDR3 loop reads CASSGTVDMNTEAFF. The CDR3 DNA sequence: TGTGCCAGCAGCGGGACAGTTGATATGAACACTGAAGCTTTCTTT.

This clonotype was observed a few times. The chain combines TRBV5-4 with TRBJ2-7, with TRBD1 identical over 10 bases. J gave up 7 bases and V 2 bases, and 6 bases lay outside the gene matches. The CDR3 has 14 amino acids. Germline CDR1 is SGHNT and CDR2 is YYREEE (reference sequence). CDR3 amino acids: CASSFGTGVGEQYF. The CDR3 DNA is TGTGCCAGCAGCTTCGGGACAGGGGTAGGTGAGCAGTACTTC.

This clonotype was counted between two and nine times. CDR3 amino acids: CASSYPGWLTANTGELFF. The CDR3 DNA is TGTGCCAGCAGTTACCCGGGTTGGTTGACTGCGAACACCGGGGAGCTGTTTTTT. The chain is built from TRBV6-2 or TRBV6-3 and TRBJ2-2; D call uncertain. The CDR3 length is 18 residues. Looked up from germline, CDR1 is MNHEY and CDR2 is SVGEGT. Trimming removed 2 bases at V and 0 bases at J, with 16 bases between.